The source of this T cell receptor (beta chain) is a study of T cell responses to AZD1222 COVID-19 vaccine. Regarding the study as a whole: Epitopes outside B.1.351 and B.1.1.7 mutated regions reportedly drew nearly half of spike TCRs. The donors showed a predominance of white British ancestry and of females, with possible underestimation of clonal diversity. Repertoires were obtained only post-peak T cell response.

Sequencing was performed with immunoSEQ multiplex PCR; in TCRdb, only in-frame clones are kept and a portion is missing. The sample yields 140,000 to 150,000 clones, 90% to 95% seen once. Details on this clone: What it binds is unknown.

The receptor was isolated from an adult in good health. Sequences were derived from peripheral blood, sampled on day 0 of AZD1222 vaccination.

CDR3 bases: TGTGCCAGCAGTTCCCCGGACAGGTTGAATGAAAAACTGTTTTTT. Its translation is CASSSPDRLNEKLFF. The chain is built from TRBV28 and TRBJ1-4; 7 positions agree with TRBD1. Germline assignment: CDR1 MDHEN and CDR2 SYDVKM. V lost 4 bases and J lost 5; bases outside the gene matches: 7. The CDR3 covers 15 residues.